This T cell receptor beta chain was sequenced in a study of response to subunit inactivated influenza vaccine. TCRdb re-analysed the RT-PCR reads in MiXCR, keeping a single row per CDR3 protein. The sample lists some 850,000 distinct CDR3 sequences; approximately 18% were seen once. Regarding the study as a whole: Authors suggested seasonal influenza vaccinations each recruit few new T cells.

Remarks on this clonotype: No antigen is known for it.

V was clipped by 4 bases and J by 5 bases, with 12 bases between them. Germline V gene data show CDR1 as SGHRS and CDR2 as YFSETQ. The CDR3 contains 14 residues. This specimen was PBMCs from blood, taken more than 4 days after vaccination. This chain links TRBV5-1 with TRBJ2-2; D is uncertain. The receptor's source is a man between 50 and 59 years old who received an inactivated influenza vaccine. The CDR3 coding sequence is TGCGCCAGCAGCGCGGTCCTTGGGACCGGGGAGCTGTTTTTT. It yields the protein CASSAVLGTGELFF.